This is a list of T cell receptor beta chains from one sample in a study of cytomegalovirus exposure and HLA in healthy donors. Sequencing was performed with immunoSEQ multiplex PCR; in TCRdb, only in-frame clones are kept and a portion is missing. The top ten hold approximately 1% of the sample, which has about 130,000 clones, about three quarters seen once. Sequencing was done on a sample of PBMCs. The source of these receptors is a human donor in good health. Both conserved end residues are part of each CDR3. The D gene is left open where the match is weak. Some rows have no size entry. The others give once, few or many, or a class for an expanded clone.

cdr3_nt: TGTGCCAGCAGTTTGCGACAGGTTGGCAGGGAAAAACTGTTTTTT
cdr3_aa: CASSLRQVGREKLFF
v_call: TRBV6-5
j_call: TRBJ1-4
d_call: .
clone_size: .

cdr3_nt: TGTGCCAGCAGTCCGGGGGGCTATGGCTACACCTTC
cdr3_aa: CASSPGGYGYTF
v_call: TRBV6-6
j_call: TRBJ1-2
d_call: .
clone_size: .

cdr3_nt: TGTGCCAGCAGTCAGACTAGCGGGGGGTACGAGCAGTACTTC
cdr3_aa: CASSQTSGGYEQYF
v_call: TRBV27
j_call: TRBJ2-7
d_call: TRBD2
clone_size: .

cdr3_nt: TGCGCCAGCCGACTAGCGGGCACAGATACGCAGTATTTT
cdr3_aa: CASRLAGTDTQYF
v_call: TRBV5-1
j_call: TRBJ2-3
d_call: TRBD2
clone_size: .

cdr3_nt: TGTTCCAGCAGCTTAGTAATGGGCTACACCGGGGAGCTGTTTTTT
cdr3_aa: CSSSLVMGYTGELFF
v_call: TRBV7-9
j_call: TRBJ2-2
d_call: .
clone_size: .

cdr3_nt: TGTGCCAGCAGCTACAGGGGAGGGGGTGAAAAACTGTTTTTT
cdr3_aa: CASSYRGGGEKLFF
v_call: TRBV6-6
j_call: TRBJ1-4
d_call: TRBD1
clone_size: .

cdr3_nt: TGCGCCAGCAGCTTACTAGGAGGCAGGGAGGGCTATGGCTACACCTTC
cdr3_aa: CASSLLGGREGYGYTF
v_call: TRBV5-1
j_call: TRBJ1-2
d_call: .
clone_size: .

cdr3_nt: TGTGCCAGCAGCCTATCAGGCAGGGCGGATTCACCCCTCCACTTT
cdr3_aa: CASSLSGRADSPLHF
v_call: TRBV11-3
j_call: TRBJ1-6
d_call: .
clone_size: .

cdr3_nt: TGTGCCAGCAGTCTGTACGAGCAGTACTTC
cdr3_aa: CASSLYEQYF
v_call: TRBV2
j_call: TRBJ2-7
d_call: .
clone_size: .

cdr3_nt: TGTGCCAGCAGCCCCCCGGCGGGGAGGGAGCCGATCGAGCAGTTCTTC
cdr3_aa: CASSPPAGREPIEQFF
v_call: TRBV7-8
j_call: TRBJ2-1
d_call: TRBD2
clone_size: .

cdr3_nt: TGCAGCGCTGCGGGGTATGGCTACACCTTC
cdr3_aa: CSAAGYGYTF
v_call: TRBV29-1
j_call: TRBJ1-2
d_call: .
clone_size: .

cdr3_nt: TGCGCCAGCAGCTTGGACGGTTACCAGCCCCAGCATTTT
cdr3_aa: CASSLDGYQPQHF
v_call: TRBV5-1
j_call: TRBJ1-5
d_call: .
clone_size: .

cdr3_nt: TGTGCCAGCAGCTTTGACAGGGGGCCGGGTGAGCAGTTCTTC
cdr3_aa: CASSFDRGPGEQFF
v_call: TRBV7-8
j_call: TRBJ2-1
d_call: TRBD1
clone_size: .

cdr3_nt: TGCGCCAGCAGCGGAGGAACTTTTGAAGAGACCCAGTACTTC
cdr3_aa: CASSGGTFEETQYF
v_call: TRBV5-1
j_call: TRBJ2-5
d_call: .
clone_size: .

cdr3_nt: TGCGCCAGCAGCCAATCCCCACGGACAGGGCCCTATGGCTACACCTTC
cdr3_aa: CASSQSPRTGPYGYTF
v_call: TRBV4-1
j_call: TRBJ1-2
d_call: TRBD1
clone_size: .

cdr3_nt: TGCGCCAGCAGCCCGAATGAGGTGGAGGGGGCTTTGACAACTAATGAAAAACTGTTTTTT
cdr3_aa: CASSPNEVEGALTTNEKLFF
v_call: TRBV4-1
j_call: TRBJ1-4
d_call: TRBD1
clone_size: .

cdr3_nt: TGCAGCGTCAGACAGGGGGGTGAAAAACTGTTTTTT
cdr3_aa: CSVRQGGEKLFF
v_call: TRBV29-1
j_call: TRBJ1-4
d_call: TRBD1
clone_size: .

cdr3_nt: TGTGCCAGCAGACCGGGACTTCCCCAAGAGACCCAGTACTTC
cdr3_aa: CASRPGLPQETQYF
v_call: TRBV2
j_call: TRBJ2-5
d_call: .
clone_size: .

cdr3_nt: TGTGCCAGCAGCCTCACTTCCTCCGGGACAGGGGGAAACGAGCAGTACTTC
cdr3_aa: CASSLTSSGTGGNEQYF
v_call: TRBV11-2
j_call: TRBJ2-7
d_call: TRBD1
clone_size: .

cdr3_nt: TGTGCCAGCAGTTTCGGCGGGAGCAATCAGCCCCAGCATTTT
cdr3_aa: CASSFGGSNQPQHF
v_call: TRBV27
j_call: TRBJ1-5
d_call: .
clone_size: .

cdr3_nt: TGTGCCACCGATGGGTCAGGTGACAGACCCAATCAGCCCCAGCATTTT
cdr3_aa: CATDGSGDRPNQPQHF
v_call: TRBV10-3
j_call: TRBJ1-5
d_call: .
clone_size: .

cdr3_nt: TGTGCCAGCAGTCCAGGCAGGCCGGCGAAAGCTTTCTTT
cdr3_aa: CASSPGRPAKAFF
v_call: TRBV6-5
j_call: TRBJ1-1
d_call: .
clone_size: .

cdr3_nt: TGCGCCAGCAGCTCGTCCGGACAAAGTACGCAGTATTTT
cdr3_aa: CASSSSGQSTQYF
v_call: TRBV5-1
j_call: TRBJ2-3
d_call: .
clone_size: .

cdr3_nt: TGCAGCGTCGGGCCCATCGGAGGCACTGAAGCTTTCTTT
cdr3_aa: CSVGPIGGTEAFF
v_call: TRBV29-1
j_call: TRBJ1-1
d_call: .
clone_size: .

cdr3_nt: TGCAGTGCTAGAGATACGGGAGGCTACACCTTC
cdr3_aa: CSARDTGGYTF
v_call: TRBV20-1
j_call: TRBJ1-2
d_call: .
clone_size: .

cdr3_nt: TGTGCCAGCAGAAGCCCCGGGACAGGGGTTTCCTACGAGCAGTACTTC
cdr3_aa: CASRSPGTGVSYEQYF
v_call: TRBV28
j_call: TRBJ2-7
d_call: TRBD1
clone_size: .

cdr3_nt: TGCGCCAGCAGCCCCGTCCGGGCAGGACAGGCTGGGAATGAGCAGTTCTTC
cdr3_aa: CASSPVRAGQAGNEQFF
v_call: TRBV4-1
j_call: TRBJ2-1
d_call: TRBD1
clone_size: .

cdr3_nt: TGTGCCAGCAGTTTAGAGCGAGACAGTGAAAAACTGTTTTTT
cdr3_aa: CASSLERDSEKLFF
v_call: TRBV6-1
j_call: TRBJ1-4
d_call: .
clone_size: .

cdr3_nt: TGTGCCAGTAGTATCGGCCATCGGGTTTCTGAAGCTTTCTTT
cdr3_aa: CASSIGHRVSEAFF
v_call: TRBV19
j_call: TRBJ1-1
d_call: .
clone_size: .

cdr3_nt: TGTGCCAGCAGCTCGCGGACAGGGGGTAGGATGGGTGAGCAGTTCTTC
cdr3_aa: CASSSRTGGRMGEQFF
v_call: TRBV11-3
j_call: TRBJ2-1
d_call: TRBD1
clone_size: .

cdr3_nt: TGTTCTAGCAGGTTAGAGTCAGCCTACGAGCAGTACTTC
cdr3_aa: CSSRLESAYEQYF
v_call: TRBV7-9
j_call: TRBJ2-7
d_call: .
clone_size: .

cdr3_nt: TGTGCCAGCAGTTTATGGGGGCTAGGGGGGGAGCTGTTTTTT
cdr3_aa: CASSLWGLGGELFF
v_call: TRBV6-1
j_call: TRBJ2-2
d_call: .
clone_size: few

cdr3_nt: TGCGCCAGCAGCGTCAGTGGCAATCAGCCCCAGCATTTT
cdr3_aa: CASSVSGNQPQHF
v_call: TRBV5-1
j_call: TRBJ1-5
d_call: .
clone_size: .

cdr3_nt: TGTGCCAGCAGTTATCAGGGGCCCCCCTACGAGCAGTACTTC
cdr3_aa: CASSYQGPPYEQYF
v_call: TRBV2
j_call: TRBJ2-7
d_call: .
clone_size: .

cdr3_nt: TGTGCCAGCAGCATTGGACAGAGCTACGAGCAGTACTTC
cdr3_aa: CASSIGQSYEQYF
v_call: TRBV11-2
j_call: TRBJ2-7
d_call: .
clone_size: once

cdr3_nt: TGCGCCAGCAGCTTTAGCGGGGGGCCAGAGTACAATGAGCAGTTCTTC
cdr3_aa: CASSFSGGPEYNEQFF
v_call: TRBV5-1
j_call: TRBJ2-1
d_call: TRBD2
clone_size: .